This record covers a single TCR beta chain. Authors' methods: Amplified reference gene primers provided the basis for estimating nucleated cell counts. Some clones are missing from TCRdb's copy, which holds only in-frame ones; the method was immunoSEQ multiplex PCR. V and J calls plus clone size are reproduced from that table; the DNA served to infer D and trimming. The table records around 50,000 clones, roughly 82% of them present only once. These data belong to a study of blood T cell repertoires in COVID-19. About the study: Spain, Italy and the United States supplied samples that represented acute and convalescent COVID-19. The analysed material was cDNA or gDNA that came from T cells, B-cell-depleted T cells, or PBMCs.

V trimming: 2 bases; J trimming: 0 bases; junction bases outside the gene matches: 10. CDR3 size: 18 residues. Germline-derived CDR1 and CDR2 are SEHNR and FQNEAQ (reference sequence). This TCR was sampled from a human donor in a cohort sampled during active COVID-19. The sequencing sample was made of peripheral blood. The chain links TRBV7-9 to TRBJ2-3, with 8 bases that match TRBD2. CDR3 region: CASSLPRRLAGSTDTQYF. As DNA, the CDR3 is TGTGCCAGCAGCTTACCCCGACGGCTAGCGGGTAGCACAGATACGCAGTATTTT.